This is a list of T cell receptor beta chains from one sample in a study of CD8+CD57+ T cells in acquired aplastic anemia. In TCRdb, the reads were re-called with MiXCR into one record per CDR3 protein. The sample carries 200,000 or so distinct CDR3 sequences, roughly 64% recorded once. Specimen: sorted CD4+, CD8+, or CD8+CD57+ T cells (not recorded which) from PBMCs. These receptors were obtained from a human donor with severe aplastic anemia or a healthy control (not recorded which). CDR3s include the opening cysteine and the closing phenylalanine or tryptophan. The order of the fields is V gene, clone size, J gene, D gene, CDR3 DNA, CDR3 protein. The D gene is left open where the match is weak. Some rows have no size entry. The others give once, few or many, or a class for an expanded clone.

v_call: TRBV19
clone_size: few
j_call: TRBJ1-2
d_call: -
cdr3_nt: TGTGCCAGTAGTATAAGAGGGGACGACTATGGCTACACCTTC
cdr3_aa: CASSIRGDDYGYTF

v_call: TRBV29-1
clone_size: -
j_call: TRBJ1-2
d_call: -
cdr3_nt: TGCAGCGTTGAAGCGATGTACTATGGCTACACCTTC
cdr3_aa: CSVEAMYYGYTF

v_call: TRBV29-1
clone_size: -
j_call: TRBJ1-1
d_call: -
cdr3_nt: TGCAGCGTTGGTGTGGGGCCGGGAGGTGAAGCTTTCTTT
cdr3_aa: CSVGVGPGGEAFF

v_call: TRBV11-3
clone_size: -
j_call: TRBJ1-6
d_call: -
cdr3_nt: TGTGCCAGCAGCTTAGAGGAGCGGGGTGGTTCACCCCTCCACTTT
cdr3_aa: CASSLEERGGSPLHF

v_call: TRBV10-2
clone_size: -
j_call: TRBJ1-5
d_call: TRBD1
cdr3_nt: TGCGCCAGCAGTGAGAGGAACCAGGGGGCTCAGCCCCAGCATTTT
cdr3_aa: CASSERNQGAQPQHF

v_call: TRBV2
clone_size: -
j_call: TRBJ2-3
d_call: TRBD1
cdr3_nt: TGTGCCAGCAAAAAAGGGGGCGCCGGGGCAGATACGCAGTATTTT
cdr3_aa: CASKKGGAGADTQYF

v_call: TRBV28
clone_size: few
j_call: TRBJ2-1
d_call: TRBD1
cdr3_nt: TGTGCCAGCAGTCCCCCGGGACAGGGGGTTAATGAGCAGTTCTTC
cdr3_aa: CASSPPGQGVNEQFF

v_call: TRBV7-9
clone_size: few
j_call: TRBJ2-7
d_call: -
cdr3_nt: TGTGCCAGCAGCTCCCGACAGACTCACGCCTACGAGCAGTACTTC
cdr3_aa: CASSSRQTHAYEQYF

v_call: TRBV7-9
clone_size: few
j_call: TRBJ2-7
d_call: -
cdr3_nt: TGTGCCAGCAGCTCGGACGGGGGGCCATCCTACGAGCAGTACTTC
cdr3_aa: CASSSDGGPSYEQYF

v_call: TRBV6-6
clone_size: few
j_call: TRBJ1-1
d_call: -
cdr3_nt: TGTGCCAGCAGTACTCCAGGGGTAGGCGAAGCTTTCTTT
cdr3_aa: CASSTPGVGEAFF